What follows are 11 T cell receptor beta chains derived from one specimen sequenced in a study of CD8+ T cells in alopecia areata. TCR sequencing used cDNA made by reverse transcription of extracted RNA. This table comes from immunoSEQ multiplex PCR, and its TCRdb copy is limited to in-frame clones, with some not included. The profile shows 150,000 to 200,000 clones, 60% of them singletons. As to treatment: oral pan-JAK inhibitor, 5-10 mg twice daily. Sequenced material: CD4+ T cells sorted from blood, taken at week 24, from a patient treated with tofacitinib. Every receptor here comes from a human donor with alopecia areata.

The sample holds a few counts of this clone. The V call is TRBV15, the J call TRBJ1-6; D perhaps matches TRBD1 (6 bases). V gave up 5 bases and J gave up 9 bases, with 17 bases separating them. CDR1 is LNHNV, CDR2 YYDKDF, per germline (reference sequence). There are 15 residues in the CDR3. The CDR3 loop reads CATSADNTGRSPLHF. CDR3 DNA sequence: TGTGCCACCAGCGCCGACAACACAGGGCGTTCACCCCTCCACTTT.

The rearrangement joins TRBV29-1 to TRBJ1-5; D uncertain. The CDR3 spans 13 residues. Deletions cut 3 bases from V and 1 base from J, with 7 bases between. The germline CDR1 and CDR2 sequences are SQVTM and ANQGSEA. The DNA of the CDR3 is TGCAGCGTTGAGATCACCAGCAATCAGCCCCAGCATTTT. Protein product: CSVEITSNQPQHF.

This clone showed up just a few times. The chain employs TRBV6-6 and TRBJ2-2, with 13 positions matching TRBD2. The CDR3 is made up of 16 amino acids. The trim removed 4 bases at V and 4 bases at J, leaving 3 bases unmatched. The germline V gene encodes CDR1 MNHNY and CDR2 SVGAGI (reference sequence). CDR3 bases: TGTGCCAGCAGTTCCCGACTAGCGGGAGGCACCGGGGAGCTGTTTTTT. Encoded protein: CASSSRLAGGTGELFF.

This chain connects TRBV12-5 to TRBJ1-1; D is unclear. The CDR3 is made up of 16 amino acids. V dropped 9 bases and J dropped 1 base, with 21 bases sitting between them. Germline V gene data show CDR1 as LGHNT and CDR2 as FRNRAP. In DNA form, the CDR3 reads TGTGCTAGCGCCGACTCGGCTGGCAGGAGGAACACTGAAGCTTTCTTT. Translated, it gives CASADSAGRRNTEAFF.

The V call is TRBV30, the J call TRBJ2-2; D gene uncertain. There are 14 residues in the CDR3. Per germline, CDR1 GTSNPN and CDR2 SVGIG (reference sequence). V was trimmed by 4 bases and J by 5 bases, leaving 14 bases between them. CDR3 sequence: CAWTRTAGTGELFF. The DNA for the CDR3 is TGTGCCTGGACTCGGACGGCCGGGACCGGGGAGCTGTTTTTT.

The chain recombines TRBV11-2 with TRBJ2-1, with TRBD2 matching 12 bases. The length of the CDR3 is 14 residues. Germline V gene data show CDR1 as SGHAT and CDR2 as FQNNGV. The ends lost 7 bases at V and 7 bases at J; junction bases unmatched: 5. In nucleotides, the CDR3 is TGTGCCAGCAACGGACTAGCGGGGTTTAATGAGCAGTTCTTC. Translated, it gives CASNGLAGFNEQFF.

The V and J genes are TRBV7-2 and TRBJ2-2, with 9 bases that match TRBD1. Germline V gene lookup returns CDR1 SGHTA and CDR2 FQGNSA. Trimming cost V 4 bases and J 5 bases; bases outside gene matches: 5. The CDR3 runs to 15 residues. The CDR3 coding sequence is TGTGCCAGCAGCTCCGGGACAGGGTATACCGGGGAGCTGTTTTTT. It specifies CASSSGTGYTGELFF.

The CDR3 protein is CATSRVSGEAQYF. CDR3 DNA: TGTGCCACCAGCAGAGTCTCTGGTGAGGCCCAGTACTTC. The gene calls are TRBV15 and TRBJ2-5; D ambiguous. CDR1 is LNHNV and CDR2 is YYDKDF in the germline V gene (reference sequence). The CDR3 runs to 13 residues. Trimming pared 1 base from V and 9 bases from J, leaving 12 bases between.

Comment on this clone: The sample carries other DNA sequences with the same CDR3. The chain couples TRBV30 to TRBJ2-2; possible D gene TRBD1, 5 bases. Trimming removed 2 bases at V and 8 bases at J, with 6 bases between. In germline, CDR1 is GTSNPN, CDR2 SVGIG (reference sequence). The CDR3 consists of 11 residues. DNA of the CDR3: TGTGCCTGGAGTAGGGGAGGGGAGCTGTTTTTT. The encoded protein is CAWSRGGELFF.

The chain links TRBV15 to TRBJ2-7; tentatively, D is TRBD2 (5 bases). This CDR3 is built from 13 residues. V was cut by 1 base and J by 7 bases, with 11 bases left in between. Germline V lookup: CDR1 LNHNV, CDR2 YYDKDF (reference sequence). CDR3 in DNA: TGTGCCACCAGCAGAGGTTGGACGGGGGAGCAGTACTTC. Translating it yields CATSRGWTGEQYF.

This chain links TRBV29-1 with TRBJ2-7; D uncertain. The CDR3 consists of 13 residues. The germline CDR1 and CDR2 sequences are SQVTM and ANQGSEA. Trimming removed 4 bases from V and 5 bases from J, with 15 bases in between. The CDR3 DNA sequence: TGCAGCGTTGGAGACGGTGGTCCAAACGAGCAGTACTTC. Translated: CSVGDGGPNEQYF.